A single sample is the source of the 21 T cell receptor beta chains below, sequenced in a study of T cell responses to AZD1222 COVID-19 vaccine. The data were produced by immunoSEQ multiplex PCR, yet TCRdb's version contains in-frame clones alone and is incomplete. The table records more than 110,000 clones, 70% to 90% of them present only once. Specimen: peripheral blood, collected on day 0 of AZD1222 vaccination. All receptors derive from an adult in good health.

V is TRBV2 and J is TRBJ2-4; D is unclear. V dropped 3 bases and J dropped 9 bases, with 12 bases sitting between them. CDR1 is SNHLY, CDR2 FYNNEI, per germline. The CDR3 contains 13 residues. CDR3 nucleotides: TGTGCCAGCAGTGAGGACCCCAGTGGCATTCAGTACTTC. Its translation is CASSEDPSGIQYF.

This clone was seen only once. V and J are TRBV21-1 and TRBJ1-3. TRBV21-1 is given as a pseudogene. The CDR3 spans 17 residues. The CDR3, as DNA: TGTGCCAGCAGCAAATACCCATCTGAACGCTCTGGAAACACCATATATTTT. This gives the protein CASSKYPSERSGNTIYF.

The rearrangement joins TRBV30 to TRBJ2-1; D tentatively reads TRBD1 or TRBD2 (5 bases each). CDR3 length equals 17 residues. V was trimmed by 0 bases and J by 5 bases, leaving 20 bases between them. Germline V CDR1 and CDR2: GTSNPN, SVGIG (reference sequence). The CDR3 sequence is CAWSVLGMGTTHNEQFF. The CDR3 DNA follows: TGTGCCTGGAGTGTACTCGGTATGGGGACGACCCACAATGAGCAGTTCTTC.

The chain combines TRBV10-1 with TRBJ2-1, with 14 bases aligning to TRBD2. CDR3 length equals 17 residues. Germline trimming cut 3 bases from V and 7 bases from J; bases unmatched to any gene: 8. Germline assignment: CDR1 WNHNN and CDR2 SYGVQD (reference sequence). The CDR3 protein is CASSENIGTSGRNEQFF. The CDR3 DNA is TGCGCCAGCAGTGAAAATATTGGGACTAGCGGGAGAAATGAGCAGTTCTTC.

This clone came up once. V and J are TRBV2 and TRBJ2-7; 8 bases are shared with TRBD2. J was trimmed by 4 bases and V by 11 bases; bases with no gene match: 10. Germline V lookup: CDR1 SNHLY, CDR2 FYNNEI. The CDR3 loop spans 13 amino acids. The CDR3 reads CAGGLALDYEQYF. The CDR3 DNA reads as TGTGCCGGAGGACTAGCTCTGGATTACGAGCAGTACTTC.

The V call is TRBV7-9, the J call TRBJ1-5; D is ambiguous. V shed 0 bases and J shed 1 base, with 10 bases lying between them. The CDR3 runs 16 residues. CDR1 SEHNR and CDR2 FQNEAQ come from the germline V gene (reference sequence). The DNA for the CDR3 is TGTGCCAGCAGCTTAGCGGCGGCGGGGAGCAATCAGCCCCAGCATTTT. The encoded protein is CASSLAAAGSNQPQHF.

Details on this clone: At one end, the junction sequence differs from germline, possibly due to a read error. Other DNA sequences in this specimen translate into the identical CDR3. This chain uses TRBV7-9 with TRBJ2-7, with a weak D call TRBD1 (5 bases). Per the germline V gene, CDR1 is SEHNR and CDR2 is FQNEAQ (reference sequence). This CDR3 is 13 amino acids long. The CDR3 DNA reads as TGCGCCAGCAGCTTATTGGGGCCCTACGAGCAGTACTTC. Amino acid sequence: CASSLLGPYEQYF.

This sequence joins TRBV10-1 and TRBJ2-3; the match to TRBD2 covers 11 bases. CDR3 length equals 17 residues. Germline-derived CDR1 and CDR2 are WNHNN and SYGVQD (reference sequence). The junction had 7 bases not matched to a gene; V was cut back by 1 base and J by 4 bases. DNA of the CDR3: TGCGCCAGCAGTGAGTACCTGACTAGCGGGATGGCAGATACGCAGTATTTT. This gives the protein CASSEYLTSGMADTQYF.

The chain couples TRBV11-3 to TRBJ1-1; tentatively, D is TRBD1 (5 bases). CDR3 length equals 13 residues. Trimming took 3 bases from V and 6 from J, leaving 11 bases between them. Germline V gene sequence: CDR1 SGHNT, CDR2 YENEEA. Here the CDR3 reads CASSLGDIAEAFF. CDR3 nucleotide sequence: TGTGCCAGCAGCTTGGGGGATATCGCTGAAGCTTTCTTT. The whole variable domain, remainder taken from reference TRBV11-3 and TRBJ1-1, is EAGVVQSPRYKIIEKKQPVAFWCNPISGHNTLYWYLQNLGQGPELLIRYENEEAVDDSQLPKDRFSAERLKGVDSTLKIQPAELGDSAVYLCASSLGDIAEAFFGQGTRLTVV.

The chain couples TRBV5-1 to TRBJ1-3; maybe TRBD1 (6 bases). Germline-derived CDR1 and CDR2 are SGHRS and YFSETQ. The CDR3 is 16 residues long. The V and J ends lost 4 bases and 0 bases respectively, with 14 bases between them. The CDR3 nucleotides read TGCGCCAGCAGCCCGGAGACAGGTGGCTCTGGAAACACCATATATTTT. This sequence encodes CASSPETGGSGNTIYF.

The chain recombines TRBV6-2 or TRBV6-3 with TRBJ1-2; a possible D gene is TRBD1 (5 bases). The germline CDR1 and CDR2 sequences are MNHEY and SVGEGT. The V gene lost 5 bases and the J gene lost 4 bases, with 11 bases spanning the gap. The CDR3 contains 13 residues. The CDR3 spells CASSPGTLYGYTF. The CDR3 DNA reads TGTGCCAGCAGTCCCGGGACCCTCTATGGCTACACCTTC.

This chain connects TRBV6-5 to TRBJ1-2; maybe TRBD1 (5 bases). Germline V gene lookup returns CDR1 MNHEY and CDR2 SVGAGI. V gave up 7 bases and J gave up 7 bases, with 19 bases separating them. The CDR3 runs 14 residues. This chain's CDR3 is CASTKNSGWGGYTF. The CDR3 nucleotides read TGTGCCAGCACAAAGAACTCAGGGTGGGGTGGCTACACCTTC.

V usage is TRBV24-1 and J usage is TRBJ2-1; 9 nucleotides match TRBD2. This CDR3 has 14 residues. V shed 12 bases, J shed 5 bases, and the junction held 10 bases outside the gene matches. Germline CDR1 is KGHDR and CDR2 is SFDVKD. This CDR3 is CASEAGGGDNEQFF. The CDR3 DNA reads TGTGCCTCGGAGGCGGGAGGGGGGGACAATGAGCAGTTCTTC.

V is TRBV3-1 (or the pseudogene TRBV3-2) and J is TRBJ2-5, with TRBD2 matching 7 bases. This CDR3 comprises 15 residues. V was pared by 3 bases and J by 4 bases, with 8 bases of the junction left unmatched. Germline V gene lookup returns CDR1 LGHDT and CDR2 YNNKEL (reference sequence). In DNA form, the CDR3 reads TGTGCCAGCAGCCAGGGGACTGAGCGGGGAGAGACCCAGTACTTC. Protein sequence: CASSQGTERGETQYF.

The J gene is TRBJ2-6, the V gene TRBV19; the D gene is possibly TRBD2 (5 bases). CDR3 length equals 17 residues. Germline V gene lookup returns CDR1 LNHDA and CDR2 SQIVND (reference sequence). Trimming removed 2 bases from V and 2 bases from J, with 13 bases in between. The CDR3 DNA reads TGTGCCAGTAGTATATTAAGGGAGAGCCCTGGGGCCAACGTCCTGACTTTC. Its translation: CASSILRESPGANVLTF.

The V gene is TRBV6-5, the J gene TRBJ1-2; D is undetermined. CDR1 is MNHEY, CDR2 SVGAGI, per germline. Trimming stripped 7 bases from V and 5 bases from J, with 14 bases between. The CDR3 has 13 residues. CDR3 residues: CASTHPGGYGYTF. CDR3 DNA: TGTGCCAGCACCCACCCCGGCGGGTATGGCTACACCTTC.

J is TRBJ1-3 and V is TRBV2; D call uncertain. Per germline, CDR1 SNHLY and CDR2 FYNNEI. V was cut by 6 bases and J by 3 bases, with 12 bases left in between. The CDR3 extends over 14 amino acids. The CDR3 reads CASRLTYLGNTIYF. The CDR3 coding sequence is TGTGCCAGCAGGTTGACGTACCTTGGAAACACCATATATTTT.

The rearrangement links TRBV7-2 to TRBJ2-3; 9 nucleotides line up with TRBD2. Germline CDR1 and CDR2: SGHTA and FQGNSA. The CDR3 has 14 amino acids. With V trimmed by 5 bases and J by 9 bases, 9 bases remained unmatched. The CDR3 protein is CASSTSVAGETQYF. Here the CDR3 DNA reads TGTGCCAGCAGCACGTCGGTAGCGGGGGAAACGCAGTATTTT.

This clone was counted a single time. The chain uses TRBV6-6 and TRBJ2-1, with 9 bases matching TRBD2. In germline, CDR1 is MNHNY, CDR2 SVGAGI (reference sequence). V gave up 2 bases and J gave up 6 bases; unmatched junction bases: 8. This CDR3 is 16 amino acids long. CDR3 region: CASSYVIAGASNEQFF. Here the CDR3 DNA reads TGTGCCAGCAGTTACGTCATAGCGGGGGCCAGCAATGAGCAGTTCTTC.

This clone has only one observation. The junction departs from the called germline gene at one end, perhaps through a read error. The gene calls are TRBV12-3 or TRBV12-4 and TRBJ2-6; 9 bases map to TRBD1. This CDR3 is built from 13 residues. The CDR3 DNA follows: TGTGCCAGCAGGATACAGGGGGCAAACGTCCTGACTTTC. Protein sequence: CASRIQGANVLTF.

V and J are TRBV7-8 and TRBJ1-1; tentatively, D is TRBD1 (5 bases). Germline lookup yields CDR1 SGHVS and CDR2 FQNEAQ. The V end was cut by 5 bases, the J end by 5 bases, with 12 bases between. The CDR3 covers 13 residues. The CDR3 here is CASSVRQGTEAFF. In DNA, the CDR3 is TGTGCCAGCAGCGTCCGCCAGGGAACTGAAGCTTTCTTT.